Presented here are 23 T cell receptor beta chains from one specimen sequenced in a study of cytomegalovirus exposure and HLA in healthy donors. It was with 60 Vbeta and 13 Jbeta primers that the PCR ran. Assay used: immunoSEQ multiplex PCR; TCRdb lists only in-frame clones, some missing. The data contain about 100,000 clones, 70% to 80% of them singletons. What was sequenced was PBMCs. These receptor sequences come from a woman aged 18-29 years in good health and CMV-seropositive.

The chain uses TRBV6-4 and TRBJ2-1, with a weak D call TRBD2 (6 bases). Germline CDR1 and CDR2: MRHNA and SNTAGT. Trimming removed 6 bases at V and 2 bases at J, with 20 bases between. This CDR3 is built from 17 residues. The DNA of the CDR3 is TGTGCCAGCAGGAGGACGAGCCGGGACTCTACCTACAATGAGCAGTTCTTC. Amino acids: CASRRTSRDSTYNEQFF.

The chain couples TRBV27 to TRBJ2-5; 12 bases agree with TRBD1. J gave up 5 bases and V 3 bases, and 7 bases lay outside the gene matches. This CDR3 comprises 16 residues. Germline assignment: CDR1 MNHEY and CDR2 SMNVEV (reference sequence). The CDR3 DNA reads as TGTGCCAGCAGTTTTGGGACAGGGGGCGAGGGGGAGACCCAGTACTTC. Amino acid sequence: CASSFGTGGEGETQYF.

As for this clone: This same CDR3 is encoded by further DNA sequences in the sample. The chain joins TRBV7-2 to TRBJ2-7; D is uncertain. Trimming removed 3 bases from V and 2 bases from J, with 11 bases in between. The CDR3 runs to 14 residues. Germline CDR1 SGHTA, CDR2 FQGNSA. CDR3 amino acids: CASSFRDTAYEQYF. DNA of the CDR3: TGTGCCAGCAGCTTTAGAGACACAGCCTACGAGCAGTACTTC.

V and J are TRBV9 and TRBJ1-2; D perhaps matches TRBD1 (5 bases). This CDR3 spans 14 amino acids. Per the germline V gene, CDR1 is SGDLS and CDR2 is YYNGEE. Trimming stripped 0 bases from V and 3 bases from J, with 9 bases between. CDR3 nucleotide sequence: TGTGCCAGCAGCGTAGAAGCAGGGTACTATGGCTACACCTTC. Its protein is CASSVEAGYYGYTF.

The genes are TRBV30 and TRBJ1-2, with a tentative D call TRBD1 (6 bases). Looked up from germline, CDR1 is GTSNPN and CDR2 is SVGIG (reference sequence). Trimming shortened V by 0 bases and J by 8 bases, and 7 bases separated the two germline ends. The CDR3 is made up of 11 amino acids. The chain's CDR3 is CAWSVRGGYTF. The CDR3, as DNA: TGTGCCTGGAGTGTAAGGGGGGGCTACACCTTC.

This CDR3 reads CASSAGTSKPYGYTF. CDR3 sequence (DNA): TGTGCCAGCAGCGCCGGGACATCGAAGCCTTATGGCTACACCTTC. The genes are TRBV11-2 and TRBJ1-2, with D possibly TRBD1 on 6 matching bases. Germline V gene data show CDR1 as SGHAT and CDR2 as FQNNGV. V was pared by 5 bases and J by 5 bases, with 18 bases between. This CDR3 has 15 residues. Full variable domain (missing parts from reference TRBV11-2 and TRBJ1-2): EAGVAQSPRYKIIEKRQSVAFWCNPISGHATLYWYQQILGQGPKLLIQFQNNGVVDDSQLPKDRFSAERLKGVDSTLKIQPAKLEDSAVYLCASSAGTSKPYGYTFGSGTRLTVV.

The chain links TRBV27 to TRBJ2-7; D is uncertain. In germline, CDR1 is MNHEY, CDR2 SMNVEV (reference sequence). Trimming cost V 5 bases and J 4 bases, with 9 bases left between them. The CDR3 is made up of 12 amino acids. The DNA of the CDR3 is TGTGCCAGCAGTCCCGGTTTATACGAGCAGTACTTC. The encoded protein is CASSPGLYEQYF.

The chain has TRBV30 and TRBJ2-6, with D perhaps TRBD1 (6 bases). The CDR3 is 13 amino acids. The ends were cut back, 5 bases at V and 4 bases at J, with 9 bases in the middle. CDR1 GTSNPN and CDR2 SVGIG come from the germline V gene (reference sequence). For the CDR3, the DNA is TGTGCCTGGGAGGGGGAGGGGGCCAACGTCCTGACTTTC. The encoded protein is CAWEGEGANVLTF.

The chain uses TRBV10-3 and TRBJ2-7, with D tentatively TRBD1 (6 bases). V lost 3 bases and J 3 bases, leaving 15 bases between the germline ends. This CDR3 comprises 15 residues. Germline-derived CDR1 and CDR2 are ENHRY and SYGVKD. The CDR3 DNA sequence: TGTGCCATCAGTGACCCGGGACAAGGAGACTACGAGCAGTACTTC. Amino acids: CAISDPGQGDYEQYF.

The CDR3 DNA reads TGTGCCAGCAGCCCCAGTCCGTCCACTAATGAAAAACTGTTTTTT. It encodes CASSPSPSTNEKLFF. The genes are TRBV7-9 and TRBJ1-4; D gene uncertain. CDR3 length: 15 residues. CDR1 and CDR2 from the germline V gene are SEHNR and FQNEAQ (reference sequence). Trimming shortened V by 5 bases and J by 2 bases, and 12 bases separated the two germline ends.

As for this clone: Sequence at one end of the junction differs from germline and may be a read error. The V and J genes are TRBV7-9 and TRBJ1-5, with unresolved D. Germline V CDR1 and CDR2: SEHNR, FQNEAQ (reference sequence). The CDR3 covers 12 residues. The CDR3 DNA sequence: TGTTCCAGCAGCTTAGAACTCGGGCCCCAGCATTTT. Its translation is CSSSLELGPQHF.

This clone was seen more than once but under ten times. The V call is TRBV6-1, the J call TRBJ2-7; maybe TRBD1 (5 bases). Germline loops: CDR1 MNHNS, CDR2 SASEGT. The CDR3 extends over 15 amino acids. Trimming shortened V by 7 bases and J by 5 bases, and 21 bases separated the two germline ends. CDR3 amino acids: CASTPPRPQGDEQYF. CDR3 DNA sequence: TGTGCCAGCACCCCTCCCCGCCCTCAGGGCGACGAGCAGTACTTC.

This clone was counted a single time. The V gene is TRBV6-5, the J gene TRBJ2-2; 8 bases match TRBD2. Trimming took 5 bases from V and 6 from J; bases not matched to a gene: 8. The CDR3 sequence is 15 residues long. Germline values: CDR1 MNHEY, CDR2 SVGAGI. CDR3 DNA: TGTGCCAGCAGTGTTCTTAGCGGGACGGCCGGGGAGCTGTTTTTT. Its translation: CASSVLSGTAGELFF.

For the CDR3, the DNA is TGCGCCAGCAGTCTACTCTTCAGGGGGTCCGGGGAGCTGTTTTTT. Translating gives CASSLLFRGSGELFF. This chain joins TRBV23-1 and TRBJ2-2, with 7 bases fitting TRBD1. TRBV23-1 is an open reading frame whose function is uncertain. The CDR3 spans 15 residues. Unmatched junction bases numbered 8, after V lost 4 bases and J lost 6 bases.

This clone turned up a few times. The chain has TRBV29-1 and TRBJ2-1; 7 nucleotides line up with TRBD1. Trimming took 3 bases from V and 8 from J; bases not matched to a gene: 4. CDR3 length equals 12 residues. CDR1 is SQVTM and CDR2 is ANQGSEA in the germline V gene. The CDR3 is CSVDRGGDEQFF. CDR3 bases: TGCAGCGTTGATAGAGGGGGCGATGAGCAGTTCTTC.

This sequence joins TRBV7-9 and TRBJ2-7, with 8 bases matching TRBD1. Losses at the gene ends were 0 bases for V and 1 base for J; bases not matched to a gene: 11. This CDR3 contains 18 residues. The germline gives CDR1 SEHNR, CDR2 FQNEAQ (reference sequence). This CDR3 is CASSLALYRDRRSYEQYF. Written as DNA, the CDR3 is TGTGCCAGCAGCTTAGCTCTTTACCGGGACAGGCGATCCTACGAGCAGTACTTC.

The CDR3 nucleotides read TGTGCCAGCAGCCAACTAGCGGGACTCCAAGAGACCCAGTACTTC. This sequence encodes CASSQLAGLQETQYF. The genes are TRBV14 and TRBJ2-5; 9 nucleotides line up with TRBD2. With V trimmed by 2 bases and J by 1 base, 2 bases remained unmatched. There are 15 residues in the CDR3. Germline CDR1 reads SGHDN; CDR2 reads FVKESK.

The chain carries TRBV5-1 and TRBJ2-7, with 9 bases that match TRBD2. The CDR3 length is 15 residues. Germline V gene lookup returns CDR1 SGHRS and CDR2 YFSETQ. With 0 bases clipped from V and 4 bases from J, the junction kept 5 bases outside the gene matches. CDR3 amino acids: CASSLGIAGAYEQYF. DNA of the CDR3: TGCGCCAGCAGCTTGGGAATAGCGGGGGCATACGAGCAGTACTTC.

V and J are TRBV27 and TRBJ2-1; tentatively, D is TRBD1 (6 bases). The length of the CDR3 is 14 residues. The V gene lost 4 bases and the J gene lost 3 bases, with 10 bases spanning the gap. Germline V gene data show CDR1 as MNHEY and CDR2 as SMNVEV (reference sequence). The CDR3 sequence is CASSSGTFYNEQFF. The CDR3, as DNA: TGTGCCAGCAGTTCGGGGACATTCTACAATGAGCAGTTCTTC.

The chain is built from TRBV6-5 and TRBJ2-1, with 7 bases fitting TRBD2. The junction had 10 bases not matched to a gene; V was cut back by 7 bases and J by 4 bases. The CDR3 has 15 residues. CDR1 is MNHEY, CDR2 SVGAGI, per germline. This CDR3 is CASTHSAGVYNEQFF. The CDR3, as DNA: TGTGCCAGCACCCACTCGGCGGGGGTATACAATGAGCAGTTCTTC.

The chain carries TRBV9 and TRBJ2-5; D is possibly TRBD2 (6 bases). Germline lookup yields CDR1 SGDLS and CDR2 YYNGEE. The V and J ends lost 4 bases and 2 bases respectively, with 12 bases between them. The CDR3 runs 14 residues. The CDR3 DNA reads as TGTGCCAGCAGCTATACAAGCGGGCAAGAGACCCAGTACTTC. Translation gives CASSYTSGQETQYF.

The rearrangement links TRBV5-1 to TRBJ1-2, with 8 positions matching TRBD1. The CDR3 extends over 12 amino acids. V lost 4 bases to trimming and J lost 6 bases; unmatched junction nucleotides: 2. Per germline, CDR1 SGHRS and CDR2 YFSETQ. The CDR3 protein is CASSVTGDGYTF. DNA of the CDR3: TGCGCCAGCAGCGTGACAGGGGATGGCTACACCTTC. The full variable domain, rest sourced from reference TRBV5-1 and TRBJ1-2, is KAGVTQTPRYLIKTRGQQVTLSCSPISGHRSVSWYQQTPGQGLQFLFEYFSETQRNKGNFPGRFSGRQFSNSRSEMNVSTLELGDSALYLCASSVTGDGYTFGSGTRLTVV.

The CDR3 loop reads CASSLGGRRAEAFF. CDR3 DNA: TGTGCCAGCAGTTTGGGGGGGAGGAGGGCTGAAGCTTTCTTT. J is TRBJ1-1 and V is TRBV27; TRBD1 might be the D (5 bases). Germline V gives CDR1 MNHEY, CDR2 SMNVEV (reference sequence). V was shortened by 3 bases and J by 6 bases, with 14 bases between the two germline ends. The CDR3 covers 14 residues.